This T cell receptor beta chain was sequenced in a study of regulatory T cells in long-lasting Graves disease. The CDR3 runs 14 residues. The germline V and J ends were trimmed by 5 bases and 1 base, with 12 bases remaining between them. This clonotype was detected ten times or more. Time point: newly diagnosed GD, antithyroid drugs for less than 3 months. Isolated PBMC RNA provided the starting material for the TCR library. For TCR beta, libraries came from iRepertoire HTBI primers and Arm-PCR of CDR3 regions. TCRdb analysed the multiplex PCR reads with MiXCR anew, one entry per CDR3 protein. The table shows roughly 520,000 distinct CDR3 sequences, with approximately 12% occurring only once. This sample also belongs to another study, concerning T cells in Graves' hyperthyroidism and ophthalmopathy. That investigation notes: HTBI primers drove first-round RT-PCR of the TCR CDR3. In validation, the model predicted ophthalmopathy. These predictions came a median about 6.5 months before onset.

This clonotype was obtained from a woman in her twenties or thirties with Graves disease. Sample: peripheral blood mononuclear cells (PBMCs), taken at new diagnosis, from a patient treated with antithyroid drugs. The chain has TRBV12-3 or TRBV12-4 and TRBJ2-7; TRBD2 might be the D (6 bases). Here the CDR3 reads CASSRTTRSYEQYF. The CDR3 DNA reads TGTGCCAGCAGTCGGACTACCCGATCCTACGAGCAGTACTTC.